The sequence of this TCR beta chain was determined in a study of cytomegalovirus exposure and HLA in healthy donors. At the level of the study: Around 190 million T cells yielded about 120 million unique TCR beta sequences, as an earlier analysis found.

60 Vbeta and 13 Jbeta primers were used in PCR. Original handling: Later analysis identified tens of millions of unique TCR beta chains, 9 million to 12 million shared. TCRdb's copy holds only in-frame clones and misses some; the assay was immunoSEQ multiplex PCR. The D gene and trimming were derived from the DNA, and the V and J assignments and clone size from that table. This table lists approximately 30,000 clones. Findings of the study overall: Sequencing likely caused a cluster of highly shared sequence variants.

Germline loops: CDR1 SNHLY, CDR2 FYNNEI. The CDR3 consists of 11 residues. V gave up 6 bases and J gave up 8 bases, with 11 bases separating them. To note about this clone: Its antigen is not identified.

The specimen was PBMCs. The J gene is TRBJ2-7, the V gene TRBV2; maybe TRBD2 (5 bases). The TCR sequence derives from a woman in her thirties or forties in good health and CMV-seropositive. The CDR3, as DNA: TGTGCCAGCAGGGGAGACCTAAAGCAGTACTTC. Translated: CASRGDLKQYF.